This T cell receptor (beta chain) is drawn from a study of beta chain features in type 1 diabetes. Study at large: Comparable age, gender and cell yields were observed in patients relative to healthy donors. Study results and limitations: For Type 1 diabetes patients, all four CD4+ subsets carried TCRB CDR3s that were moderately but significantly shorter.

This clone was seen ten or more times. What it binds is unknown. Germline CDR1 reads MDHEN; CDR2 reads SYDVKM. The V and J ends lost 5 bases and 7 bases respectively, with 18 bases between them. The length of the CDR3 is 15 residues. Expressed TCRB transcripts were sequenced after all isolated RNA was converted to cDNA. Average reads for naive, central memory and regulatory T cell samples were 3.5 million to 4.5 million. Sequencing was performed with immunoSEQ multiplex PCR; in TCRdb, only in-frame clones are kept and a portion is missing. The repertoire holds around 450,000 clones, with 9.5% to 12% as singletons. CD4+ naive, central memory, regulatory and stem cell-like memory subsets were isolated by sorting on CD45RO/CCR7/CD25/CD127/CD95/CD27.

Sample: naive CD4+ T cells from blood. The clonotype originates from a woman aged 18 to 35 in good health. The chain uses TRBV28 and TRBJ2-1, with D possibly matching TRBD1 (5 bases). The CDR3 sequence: CASSPSRPAGNEQFF. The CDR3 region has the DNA TGTGCCAGCAGTCCCTCTAGACCGGCAGGGAATGAGCAGTTCTTC.